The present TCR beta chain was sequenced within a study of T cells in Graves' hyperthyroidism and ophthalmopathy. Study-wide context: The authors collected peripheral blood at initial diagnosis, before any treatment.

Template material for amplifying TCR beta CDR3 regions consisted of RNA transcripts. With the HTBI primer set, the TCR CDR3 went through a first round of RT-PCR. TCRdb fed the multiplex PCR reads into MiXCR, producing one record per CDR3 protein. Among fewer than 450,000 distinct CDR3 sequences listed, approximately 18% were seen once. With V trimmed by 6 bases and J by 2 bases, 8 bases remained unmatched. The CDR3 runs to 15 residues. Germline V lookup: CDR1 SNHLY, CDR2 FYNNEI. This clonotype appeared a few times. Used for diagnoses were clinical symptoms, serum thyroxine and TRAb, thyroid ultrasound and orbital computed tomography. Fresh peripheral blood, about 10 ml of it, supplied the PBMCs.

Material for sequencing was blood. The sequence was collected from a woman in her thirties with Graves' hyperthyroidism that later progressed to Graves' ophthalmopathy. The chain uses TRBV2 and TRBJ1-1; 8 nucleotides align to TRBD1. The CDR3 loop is CASSGTGGRNTEAFF. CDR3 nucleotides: TGTGCCAGCAGCGGTACAGGGGGTCGAAACACTGAAGCTTTCTTT. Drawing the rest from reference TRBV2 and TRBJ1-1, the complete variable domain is EPEVTQTPSHQVTQMGQEVILRCVPISNHLYFYWYRQILGQKVEFLVSFYNNEISEKSEIFDDQFSVERPDGSNFTLKIRSTKLEDSAMYFCASSGTGGRNTEAFFGQGTRLTVV.